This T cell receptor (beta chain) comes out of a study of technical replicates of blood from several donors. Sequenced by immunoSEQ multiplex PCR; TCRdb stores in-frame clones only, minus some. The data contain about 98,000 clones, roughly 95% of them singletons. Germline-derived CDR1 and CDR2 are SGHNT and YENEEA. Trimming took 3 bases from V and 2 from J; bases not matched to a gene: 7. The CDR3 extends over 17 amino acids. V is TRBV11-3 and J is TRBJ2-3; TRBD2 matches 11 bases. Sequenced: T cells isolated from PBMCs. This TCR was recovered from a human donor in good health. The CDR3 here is CASSFSGTSGPTDTQYF. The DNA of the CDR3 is TGTGCCAGCAGCTTCTCCGGGACTAGCGGACCCACAGATACGCAGTATTTT. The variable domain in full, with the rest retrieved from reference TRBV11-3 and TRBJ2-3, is EAGVVQSPRYKIIEKKQPVAFWCNPISGHNTLYWYLQNLGQGPELLIRYENEEAVDDSQLPKDRFSAERLKGVDSTLKIQPAELGDSAVYLCASSFSGTSGPTDTQYFGPGTRLTVL.